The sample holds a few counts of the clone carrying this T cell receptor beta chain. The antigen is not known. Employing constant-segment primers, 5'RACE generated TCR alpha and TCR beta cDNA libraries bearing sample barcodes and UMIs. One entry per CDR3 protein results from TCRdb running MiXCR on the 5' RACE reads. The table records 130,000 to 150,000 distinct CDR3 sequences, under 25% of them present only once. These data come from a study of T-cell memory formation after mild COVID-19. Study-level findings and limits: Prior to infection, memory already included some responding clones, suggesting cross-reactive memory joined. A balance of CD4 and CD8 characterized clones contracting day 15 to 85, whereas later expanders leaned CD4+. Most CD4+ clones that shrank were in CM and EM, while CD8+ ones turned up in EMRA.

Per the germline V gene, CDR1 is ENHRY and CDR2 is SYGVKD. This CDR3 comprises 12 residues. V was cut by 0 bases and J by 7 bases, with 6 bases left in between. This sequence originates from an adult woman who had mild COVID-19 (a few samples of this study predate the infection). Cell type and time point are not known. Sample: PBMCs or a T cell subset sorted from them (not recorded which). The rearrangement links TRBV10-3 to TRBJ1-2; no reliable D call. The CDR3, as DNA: TGTGCCATCAGTGAGTCGAAGTCTGGCTACACCTTC. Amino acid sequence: CAISESKSGYTF.